This T cell receptor (beta chain) was sequenced in a study of shared clonotypes between healthy human individuals (dated by TCRdb to 2018 to 2020). Background on the whole study: The cohort comprised two women and a few men aged 18 to 49 years. Leukapheresis yielded between about 0.85 and 10 billion PBMCs per donor. To increase sequencing depth and limit assay-specific biases, different laboratories used diverse techniques to prepare libraries and sequence TCR repertoires. For each donor, CD4 naive and CD4 memory were each run on three plates, CD8 naive on two plates, and CD8 memory on one plate. To estimate repertoire size and how much clonotype sharing occurs between individuals, the study deeply sequenced the blood TCR repertoires of several healthy adults. Beyond this particular receptor, the publication reports: Sampling was limited to blood, and TCR repertoires in tissue likely differ from TCR repertoires in blood. Rarefaction of sorted-subset datasets indicated incomplete sequencing despite the large sequencing depth. Pairwise subsampling indicated that sequencing depth was expected to affect the degree of clonotype sharing among donors. Compared with non-shared clonotypes, the clonotypes found in all four sorted-subset donors had higher generation probabilities. The small number of donors limited the genetic and exposure-history diversity represented. Across a handful of donors, approximately 5% of naive CD4, more than 3% of naive CD8, approximately 2.5% of memory CD4, and 0.4% to 0.45% of memory CD8 clonotypes were shared. Estimated clonotype richness was generally larger for naive than for memory subsets.

In regard to this clone: Its antigen is unknown. Base qualities were left out, and no much larger clone turns up one base away.

The CDR3 spans 17 residues, from the cysteine through the phenylalanine. Of all the DNA, just the CDR3 is kept, 51 bases in frame from base 1. V loses 0 bases of germline sequence and J loses 1 base, and the interval between the two ends is 14 bases. CDR1 is given as LNHDA and CDR2 as SQIVND, both from the germline V gene (reference sequence). CD8 naive samples were obtained by positive selection for CCR7 among CD45RO-negative cells, yielding a CD45RA+CCR7+ population from which TemRA cells were excluded. The donors were healthy, HIV-negative adults with no recently reported acute infections or vaccinations. Only Caucasian adults living in Nashville, Tennessee, USA were represented among the donors. Blood was collected by leukapheresis, and PBMCs were isolated by Ficoll-Histopaque density gradient centrifugation and then cryopreserved in liquid nitrogen vapor phase. Purity and quantity of every magnetically sorted T cell population were checked by analytical flow cytometry. From each sorted fraction, genomic DNA was isolated and quantified by UV absorbance on a Nanodrop 2000c.

Using the deep immunoSEQ assay, multiplex PCR amplified TCR CDR3 regions from genomic DNA. Extracted genomic DNA from each cell subset was distributed evenly across all wells of several immunoSEQ 96-well plates, and each plate was treated as a replicate. For sorted subsets, roughly 200 ng genomic DNA, equal to 30,000 to 35,000 T cell genomes, was loaded into each replicate PCR. The purified libraries were quantified using a Qubit 3.0 fluorometer, sized with a Bioanalyzer 2100, and then quantified again using the KAPA Library Quantification kit. Every immunoSEQ 96-well plate was sequenced on a dedicated single-read 150-cycle Illumina NextSeq 550 flow cell. As for the original processing: Because only junctional sequences without quality scores were contained in the immunoSEQ output, filtering matching that applied to full-length reads could not be performed. Sequences were annotated with PyIR, a Python wrapper for IgBLAST v1.9, and V/J genes and CDR3 were assigned using IMGT germline references. Reads were filtered out if the reads had weak V/J assignments (E-value above 1e-6), no CDR3, stop codons, out-of-frame junctions, or ambiguous translated residues. V3J clonotypes were defined as sequences sharing an identical inferred V gene, J gene, and CDR3 amino acid sequence. To compute the percentage overlap between repertoires, the number of shared unique clonotypes was divided by the size of the smaller repertoire. Repertoire richness was assessed with RTK rarefaction, the Chao1 estimator, and Recon v2.1 estimates of unobserved clonotypes. OLGA was used to compute generation probabilities for all TCRbeta clonotypes that the gDNA method yielded from four donors. Drawn from immuneACCESS, this table holds only the in-frame rearrangements with V and J called that TCRdb kept. Clones are partly lost; checked studies trace under half to an unresolved V gene and leave the rest unexplained. V and J calls and clone size come straight from that table; D and trimming were deduced from the DNA. The sample has a few million clones on record, 85% to 95% of them singletons. Of the sample, 1.5% to 2% is held by the ten largest clones.

Sequences were obtained from naive CD8+ T cells from PBMCs. The label giving this sample's cell subset or site can be read as: CD45RA+CCR7+. This clonotype was sampled from a man aged 18 to 35 in good health. Some clones in this sample may be carry-over from other donors' samples. The chain joins TRBV19 to TRBJ2-3, with TRBD1 tentatively as D gene (5 bases match). The CDR3 protein: CASSIDLEEGGTDTQYF. The nucleotide sequence is given as TGTGCCAGTAGTATAGATCTCGAGGAAGGGGGCACAGATACGCAGTATTTT.